This T cell receptor (beta chain) was recovered during a study of T cell responses to AZD1222 COVID-19 vaccine. Study-wide results and limits: Mostly white British, mostly female donors; authors suggested clonal diversity may be underestimated.

Measured with immunoSEQ multiplex PCR; TCRdb has only the in-frame clones, and not every one. The table shows 95,000 to 150,000 clones, with around 92% occurring only once. Between the trimmed V and J ends, which lost 5 bases and 2 bases, there was a span of 9 bases. The CDR3 covers 13 residues. Germline V gene sequence: CDR1 MNHEY, CDR2 SVGEGT. This clone turned up a few times. Its antigen is still unknown. The TCR sequence derives from an adult in good health. The specimen comprised peripheral blood, sampled on day 0 of AZD1222 vaccination. This sequence joins TRBV6-2 or TRBV6-3 and TRBJ1-1; D remains unclear. CDR3 sequence: CASSRTANTEAFF. CDR3 DNA: TGTGCCAGCAGTAGGACTGCTAACACTGAAGCTTTCTTT.